This is a list of T cell receptor beta chains from one sample in a study of blood T cells in healthy people across ages. In TCRdb, the 5' RACE reads were re-called with MiXCR into one record per CDR3 protein. The sample includes around 1,800,000 distinct CDR3 sequences, roughly two fifths seen only once; the top ten take under 25%. The sample taken for sequencing was blood. The receptors were sampled from a human donor in good health. CDR3s include the opening cysteine and the closing phenylalanine or tryptophan. Each record gives: D gene, V gene, J gene, clone size, CDR3 DNA, CDR3 protein. D genes are given only for firm matches. The size entry is marked missing in some rows and otherwise reads once, few, many or a size class.

D gene: TRBD1
V gene: TRBV11-3
J gene: TRBJ2-4
clone size: -
CDR3 DNA: TGTGCCAGCAGCTTGGACCTTATGCTGAGACAGGGGGCGGACATTCAGTACTTC
CDR3 protein: CASSLDLMLRQGADIQYF

D gene: -
V gene: TRBV15
J gene: TRBJ2-6
clone size: few
CDR3 DNA: TGTGCCACCAGCAGAGACGCTGGGGCCAACGTCCTGACTTTC
CDR3 protein: CATSRDAGANVLTF

D gene: -
V gene: TRBV5-5
J gene: TRBJ1-4
clone size: few
CDR3 DNA: TGTGCCAGCAGCTTATCTGGTAACGGTAATGAAAAACTGTTTTTT
CDR3 protein: CASSLSGNGNEKLFF

D gene: TRBD1
V gene: TRBV3-1
J gene: TRBJ1-4
clone size: once
CDR3 DNA: TGTGCCAGCAGCCAAGGTGACAGGGAGGAAAAACTGTTTTTT
CDR3 protein: CASSQGDREEKLFF

D gene: -
V gene: TRBV12-5
J gene: TRBJ2-1
clone size: few
CDR3 DNA: TGTGCTAGTGGGGAGGACCACAATGAGCAGTTCTTC
CDR3 protein: CASGEDHNEQFF

D gene: -
V gene: TRBV7-2
J gene: TRBJ2-1
clone size: -
CDR3 DNA: TGTGCCAGCAGCTTAGCCCCGCCCCTCTCCCGCTTGGGGGAGCAGTTCTTC
CDR3 protein: CASSLAPPLSRLGEQFF

D gene: -
V gene: TRBV11-2
J gene: TRBJ2-4
clone size: -
CDR3 DNA: TGTGCCAGCAGTCCCTCGCGGGTCAAAAACATTCAGTACTTC
CDR3 protein: CASSPSRVKNIQYF

D gene: TRBD2
V gene: TRBV9
J gene: TRBJ2-1
clone size: -
CDR3 DNA: TGTGCCAGCAGCGAACGGACTAGCGGAACCTACAATGGGCAGTTCTTC
CDR3 protein: CASSERTSGTYNGQFF

D gene: -
V gene: TRBV29-1
J gene: TRBJ2-1
clone size: few
CDR3 DNA: TGCAGCGTTGAAGAAGCTAGCAATGAGCAGTTCTTC
CDR3 protein: CSVEEASNEQFF

D gene: -
V gene: TRBV27
J gene: TRBJ2-7
clone size: few
CDR3 DNA: TGTGCCAGCAGTTTTAAGATCTCCTACGAGCAGTACTTC
CDR3 protein: CASSFKISYEQYF

D gene: -
V gene: TRBV28
J gene: TRBJ2-3
clone size: few
CDR3 DNA: TGTGCCAGCAGTAGCAGGGAAAGTGGAGATACGCAGTATTTT
CDR3 protein: CASSSRESGDTQYF

D gene: -
V gene: TRBV7-9
J gene: TRBJ1-2
clone size: -
CDR3 DNA: TGTGCCAGCGGAACCTCAGGGCGCTACACCTTC
CDR3 protein: CASGTSGRYTF

D gene: TRBD2
V gene: TRBV6-1
J gene: TRBJ2-1
clone size: -
CDR3 DNA: TGTGCCAGCAGTGGGATGACTAGCGGGGCATACAATGAGCAGTTCTTC
CDR3 protein: CASSGMTSGAYNEQFF

D gene: -
V gene: TRBV12-3/TRBV12-4
J gene: TRBJ2-1
clone size: -
CDR3 DNA: TGTGCCAGCAGTTTTGCGGTTTACGGGGACAATGAGCAGTTCTTC
CDR3 protein: CASSFAVYGDNEQFF

D gene: -
V gene: TRBV15
J gene: TRBJ1-1
clone size: few
CDR3 DNA: TGTGCCACCAGCAGAGATTTGGGTTCTGGTACTGAAGCTTTCTTT
CDR3 protein: CATSRDLGSGTEAFF

D gene: TRBD1
V gene: TRBV6-6
J gene: TRBJ2-1
clone size: -
CDR3 DNA: TGTGCCAGCAGTCCGGGACAGGGGGCGGGTGAGCAGTTCTTC
CDR3 protein: CASSPGQGAGEQFF